This paragraph covers one T cell receptor (beta chain) sequence. Across several immunoSEQ plates, the genomic DNA of each subset was split evenly. Produced via immunoSEQ multiplex PCR; TCRdb's table is partial and in-frame only. The profile covers some 660,000 clones, with 60% to 75% appearing a single time and 1.5% to 2% taken by the ten largest. This entry comes from a study of shared clonotypes between healthy human individuals. About the study: Three CD4 naive, three CD4 memory, two CD8 naive and one CD8 memory plate were used per donor.

The CDR3 contains 15 residues. V lost 5 bases to trimming and J lost 0 bases, with 11 bases between them. CDR1 is SNHLY and CDR2 is FYNNEI in the germline V gene. The V call is TRBV2, the J call TRBJ1-5; D is possibly TRBD1 (6 bases). Sequencing used memory CD4+ T cells sorted from blood. Subset here: CD45RA-negative fraction. The sequence came from a woman aged 25-40 years in good health. CDR3 in amino acids: CASSLRTASNQPQHF. CDR3 DNA: TGTGCCAGCAGTCTACGGACAGCTAGCAATCAGCCCCAGCATTTT.